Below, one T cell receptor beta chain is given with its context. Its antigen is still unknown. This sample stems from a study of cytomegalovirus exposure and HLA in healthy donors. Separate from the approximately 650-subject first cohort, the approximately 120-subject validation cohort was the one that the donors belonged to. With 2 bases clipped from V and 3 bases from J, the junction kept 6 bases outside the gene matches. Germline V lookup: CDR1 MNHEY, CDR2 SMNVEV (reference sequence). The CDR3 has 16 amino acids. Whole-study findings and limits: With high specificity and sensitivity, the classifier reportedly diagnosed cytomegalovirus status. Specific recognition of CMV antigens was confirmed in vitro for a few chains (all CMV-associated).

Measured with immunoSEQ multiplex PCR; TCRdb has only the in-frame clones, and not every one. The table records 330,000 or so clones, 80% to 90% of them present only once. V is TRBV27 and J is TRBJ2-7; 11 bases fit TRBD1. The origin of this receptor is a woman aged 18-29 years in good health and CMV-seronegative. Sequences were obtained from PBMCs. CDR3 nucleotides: TGTGCCAGCAGTTTACCCTCCGGGACAGGGGGCTACGAGCAGTACTTC. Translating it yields CASSLPSGTGGYEQYF.